This TCR beta chain originates from a study of T cell clonality in common variable immunodeficiency. This clone appeared many times. The CDR3 end falls 3 residues outside the read, so it is completed with the germline J gene. Here immunoSEQ multiplex PCR was the method, and the copy in TCRdb shows in-frame clones only, minus some. The sample gives 35,000 to 55,000 clones, none seen only once, and the top ten clones hold around 0.7%. The CDR3 is 12 residues long. The germline V gene has CDR1 ENHRY and CDR2 SYGVKD. Trimming took 6 bases from V and 2 from J, leaving 8 bases between them. This TCR was sampled from a person aged 18-69 years in good health. Sequencing used peripheral blood mononuclear cells. The V gene is TRBV10-3, the J gene TRBJ2-7; D not certain. Partial CDR3 DNA: TGTGCCATCAGAGGCGGAACCTACGAG. Protein sequence: CAIRGGTYE. The complete CDR3 protein is CAIRGGTYEQYF.